This entry features one T cell receptor (beta chain) sequence. Though nominally healthy at sampling, donors likely had unrecorded immune exposures. The PCR ran on 60 Vbeta and 13 Jbeta primers. Per the original methods: The count from a later analysis was about 80 million unique TCR beta chains, 9 million to 12 million of them shared. Here immunoSEQ multiplex PCR was the method, and the copy in TCRdb shows in-frame clones only, minus some. The DNA was the basis for D and trimming; V, J and clone size are from that table. The table includes about 130,000 clones, roughly three quarters detected once. This sample stems from a study of cytomegalovirus exposure and HLA in healthy donors. V was pared by 10 bases and J by 7 bases, with 11 bases between. This CDR3 is built from 12 residues. Germline V CDR1 and CDR2: LNHDA, SQIVND (reference sequence).

This sequence originates from a woman in her 30s in good health and CMV-seronegative. The chain recombines TRBV19 with TRBJ1-6, with a tentative D call TRBD1 (5 bases). Source material: PBMCs. The chain's CDR3 is CATGGGNSPLHF. The DNA for the CDR3 is TGTGCCACCGGGGGAGGGAATTCACCCCTCCACTTT.